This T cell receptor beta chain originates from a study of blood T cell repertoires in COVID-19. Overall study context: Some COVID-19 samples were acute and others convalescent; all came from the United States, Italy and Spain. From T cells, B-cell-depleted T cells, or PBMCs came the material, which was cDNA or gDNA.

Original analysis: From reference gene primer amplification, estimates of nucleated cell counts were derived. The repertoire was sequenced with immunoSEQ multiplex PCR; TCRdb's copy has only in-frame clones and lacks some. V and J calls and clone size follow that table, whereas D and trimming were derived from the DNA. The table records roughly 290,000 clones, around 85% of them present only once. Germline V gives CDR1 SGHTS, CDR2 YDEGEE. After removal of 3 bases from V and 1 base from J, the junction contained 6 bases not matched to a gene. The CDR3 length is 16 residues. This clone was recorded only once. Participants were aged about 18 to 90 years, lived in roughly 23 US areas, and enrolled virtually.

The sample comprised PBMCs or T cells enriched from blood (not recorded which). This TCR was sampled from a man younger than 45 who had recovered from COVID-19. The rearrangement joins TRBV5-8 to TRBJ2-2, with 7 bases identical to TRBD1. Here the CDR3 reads CASSSVGQLNTGELFF. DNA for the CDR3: TGTGCCAGCAGCTCTGTGGGACAGCTGAACACCGGGGAGCTGTTTTTT. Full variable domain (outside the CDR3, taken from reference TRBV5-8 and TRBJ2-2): EAGVTQSPTHLIKTRGQQATLRCSPISGHTSVYWYQQALGLGLQFLLWYDEGEERNRGNFPPRFSGRQFPNYSSELNVNALELEDSALYLCASSSVGQLNTGELFFGEGSRLTVL.